A selection of T cell receptor beta chains follows, all from one sample in a study of OX40 agonist ivuxolimab in advanced cancers. Some clones are missing from TCRdb's copy, which holds only in-frame ones; the method was immunoSEQ multiplex PCR. The table has 75,000 to 80,000 clones, around 83% seen once. This sample comprised CD4+ or CD8+ T cells sorted from blood, obtained in a trial of the OX40 agonist ivuxolimab. The receptors here all came from an adult with an advanced solid tumor such as melanoma, head and neck, liver or kidney cancer. Both conserved end residues are part of each CDR3. The D gene is left open where the match is weak. Rows may omit the clone size; those that give it use once, few, many or a size class.

d_gene: -
j_gene: TRBJ2-7
len: 13
abundance: -
v_gene: TRBV2
CDR3aa: CASTTDSFYEQYF
CDR3nt: TGTGCCAGCACCACCGACAGTTTCTACGAGCAGTACTTC

d_gene: -
j_gene: TRBJ2-7
len: 15
abundance: -
v_gene: TRBV5-1
CDR3aa: CASSFSRGESYEQYF
CDR3nt: TGCGCCAGCAGCTTTTCCAGGGGCGAGTCCTACGAGCAGTACTTC

d_gene: -
j_gene: TRBJ2-6
len: 14
abundance: once
v_gene: TRBV25-1
CDR3aa: CASSGRGGANVLTF
CDR3nt: TGTGCCAGCAGTGGGCGGGGAGGGGCCAACGTCCTGACTTTC

d_gene: TRBD1
j_gene: TRBJ2-2
len: 15
abundance: -
v_gene: TRBV6-5
CDR3aa: CASWDRFANTGELFF
CDR3nt: TGTGCCAGCTGGGACAGGTTCGCGAACACCGGGGAGCTGTTTTTT

d_gene: -
j_gene: TRBJ1-4
len: 14
abundance: -
v_gene: TRBV27
CDR3aa: CASSLLGGGEKLFF
CDR3nt: TGTGCCAGCAGTTTACTCGGAGGGGGTGAAAAACTGTTTTTT

d_gene: TRBD2
j_gene: TRBJ2-5
len: 14
abundance: once
v_gene: TRBV7-2
CDR3aa: CASSPPGLAGGGYF
CDR3nt: TGTGCCAGCAGCCCCCCGGGACTAGCGGGGGGAGGTTACTTC

d_gene: -
j_gene: TRBJ1-6
len: 18
abundance: -
v_gene: TRBV14
CDR3aa: CASSPPAGSGEWGSPLHF
CDR3nt: TGTGCCAGCAGCCCACCGGCCGGTTCGGGGGAGTGGGGCTCACCCCTCCACTTT

d_gene: -
j_gene: TRBJ2-7
len: 11
abundance: few
v_gene: TRBV7-9
CDR3aa: CASSRSHEQYF
CDR3nt: TGTGCCAGCAGCCGTAGCCACGAGCAGTACTTC

d_gene: TRBD1
j_gene: TRBJ1-5
len: 13
abundance: -
v_gene: TRBV2
CDR3aa: CASSQGGNQPQHF
CDR3nt: TGTGCCAGCAGTCAGGGGGGGAATCAGCCCCAGCATTTT

d_gene: TRBD1
j_gene: TRBJ2-7
len: 14
abundance: once
v_gene: TRBV5-4
CDR3aa: CASSPEHRGAEQYF
CDR3nt: TGTGCCAGCAGCCCCGAGCACAGGGGGGCCGAGCAGTACTTC

d_gene: -
j_gene: TRBJ2-7
len: 13
abundance: -
v_gene: TRBV5-4
CDR3aa: CASSSGQRDEQYF
CDR3nt: TGTGCCAGCAGCTCCGGACAGCGCGACGAGCAGTACTTC

d_gene: TRBD2
j_gene: TRBJ2-3
len: 15
abundance: -
v_gene: TRBV5-4
CDR3aa: CASSPGLARTDTQYF
CDR3nt: TGTGCCAGCAGCCCGGGACTAGCTCGCACAGATACGCAGTATTTT

d_gene: TRBD1
j_gene: TRBJ2-4
len: 15
abundance: -
v_gene: TRBV7-3
CDR3aa: CASSLKGGGKNIQYF
CDR3nt: TGTGCCAGCAGCTTAAAAGGGGGCGGCAAAAACATTCAGTACTTC

d_gene: TRBD1
j_gene: TRBJ2-4
len: 16
abundance: -
v_gene: TRBV11-2
CDR3aa: CASSQGTGGGLDIQYF
CDR3nt: TGTGCCAGCAGTCAAGGAACAGGGGGCGGATTGGACATTCAGTACTTC

d_gene: TRBD1
j_gene: TRBJ1-2
len: 15
abundance: -
v_gene: TRBV12-5
CDR3aa: CASGQRRQGDYGYTF
CDR3nt: TGTGCTAGTGGCCAGAGACGACAGGGCGACTATGGCTACACCTTC

d_gene: -
j_gene: TRBJ2-5
len: 12
abundance: -
v_gene: TRBV21-1
CDR3aa: CASSKWGETQYF
CDR3nt: TGTGCCAGCAGCAAATGGGGGGAGACCCAGTACTTC

d_gene: TRBD2
j_gene: TRBJ2-5
len: 15
abundance: -
v_gene: TRBV6-1
CDR3aa: CASSDLAGAGGTQYF
CDR3nt: TGTGCCAGCAGTGATCTAGCGGGAGCCGGGGGGACCCAGTACTTC

d_gene: -
j_gene: TRBJ2-2
len: 15
abundance: -
v_gene: TRBV11-2
CDR3aa: CASSLLLREAGELFF
CDR3nt: TGTGCCAGCAGCTTACTTTTAAGGGAGGCCGGGGAGCTGTTTTTT

d_gene: -
j_gene: TRBJ1-1
len: 13
abundance: few
v_gene: TRBV30
CDR3aa: CAWIRGFYTEAFF
CDR3nt: TGTGCCTGGATCCGGGGCTTTTACACTGAAGCTTTCTTT

d_gene: -
j_gene: TRBJ2-2
len: 16
abundance: -
v_gene: TRBV6-5
CDR3aa: CASSYVRQMNTGELFF
CDR3nt: TGTGCCAGCAGTTACGTACGACAAATGAACACCGGGGAGCTGTTTTTT

d_gene: -
j_gene: TRBJ1-2
len: 15
abundance: -
v_gene: TRBV4-3
CDR3aa: CASSQRPAGGDGYTF
CDR3nt: TGCGCCAGCAGCCAAAGGCCGGCGGGCGGGGATGGCTACACCTTC

d_gene: TRBD2
j_gene: TRBJ2-5
len: 18
abundance: once
v_gene: TRBV4-2
CDR3aa: CASSQVWTSGGAGETQYF
CDR3nt: TGTGCCAGCAGCCAAGTTTGGACTAGCGGGGGGGCCGGAGAGACCCAGTACTTC

d_gene: TRBD1
j_gene: TRBJ2-2
len: 14
abundance: once
v_gene: TRBV11-2
CDR3aa: CASRWDRTTGELFF
CDR3nt: TGTGCCAGCAGGTGGGACAGGACCACCGGGGAGCTGTTTTTT

d_gene: TRBD2
j_gene: TRBJ2-1
len: 16
abundance: -
v_gene: TRBV18
CDR3aa: CASSPLTSGGDDEQFF
CDR3nt: TGTGCCAGCTCACCACTGACTAGCGGGGGAGACGATGAGCAGTTCTTC

d_gene: TRBD2
j_gene: TRBJ2-1
len: 18
abundance: -
v_gene: TRBV7-2
CDR3aa: CASSLVRLAGSSYNEQFF
CDR3nt: TGTGCCAGCAGCTTAGTGCGCCTAGCGGGGAGCTCCTACAATGAGCAGTTCTTC

d_gene: -
j_gene: TRBJ2-1
len: 15
abundance: -
v_gene: TRBV11-2
CDR3aa: CASSLDPLTHNEQFF
CDR3nt: TGTGCCAGCAGCTTAGATCCCCTTACCCACAATGAGCAGTTCTTC

d_gene: -
j_gene: TRBJ2-7
len: 15
abundance: -
v_gene: TRBV11-2
CDR3aa: CASTQNTGKFYEQYF
CDR3nt: TGTGCCAGCACCCAAAATACAGGGAAGTTCTACGAGCAGTACTTC

d_gene: -
j_gene: TRBJ2-7
len: 12
abundance: few
v_gene: TRBV7-2
CDR3aa: CASSFSAPEQYF
CDR3nt: TGTGCCAGCAGCTTCTCAGCGCCAGAGCAGTACTTC

d_gene: -
j_gene: TRBJ2-3
len: 17
abundance: -
v_gene: TRBV4-2
CDR3aa: CASSQDGAGASTDTQYF
CDR3nt: TGTGCCAGCAGCCAAGATGGGGCCGGGGCTAGCACAGATACGCAGTATTTT

d_gene: TRBD1
j_gene: TRBJ1-2
len: 16
abundance: -
v_gene: TRBV5-6
CDR3aa: CASTRGAGGLNYGYTF
CDR3nt: TGTGCCAGCACCAGGGGGGCAGGGGGCCTTAACTATGGCTACACCTTC

d_gene: -
j_gene: TRBJ1-5
len: 13
abundance: -
v_gene: TRBV7-2
CDR3aa: CASSLHVGQPQHF
CDR3nt: TGTGCCAGCAGCTTACATGTGGGACAGCCCCAGCATTTT

d_gene: TRBD1
j_gene: TRBJ2-1
len: 13
abundance: -
v_gene: TRBV4-2
CDR3aa: CASSPQGADEQFF
CDR3nt: TGTGCCAGCAGCCCCCAGGGGGCTGATGAGCAGTTCTTC

d_gene: -
j_gene: TRBJ2-7
len: 14
abundance: -
v_gene: TRBV7-2
CDR3aa: CASSFRDRIYEQYF
CDR3nt: TGTGCCAGCAGCTTCCGGGACCGAATCTACGAGCAGTACTTC

d_gene: -
j_gene: TRBJ2-7
len: 15
abundance: -
v_gene: TRBV7-2
CDR3aa: CASSLAFSSAYEQYF
CDR3nt: TGTGCCAGCAGCTTAGCGTTTTCCTCCGCCTACGAGCAGTACTTC

d_gene: -
j_gene: TRBJ1-1
len: 15
abundance: -
v_gene: TRBV29-1
CDR3aa: CSTSREGGPDTEAFF
CDR3nt: TGCAGCACAAGCCGGGAGGGTGGGCCGGACACTGAAGCTTTCTTT

d_gene: -
j_gene: TRBJ2-6
len: 16
abundance: once
v_gene: TRBV5-1
CDR3aa: CASSLSGSSGANVLTF
CDR3nt: TGCGCCAGCAGCTTATCAGGGTCCTCTGGGGCCAACGTCCTGACTTTC